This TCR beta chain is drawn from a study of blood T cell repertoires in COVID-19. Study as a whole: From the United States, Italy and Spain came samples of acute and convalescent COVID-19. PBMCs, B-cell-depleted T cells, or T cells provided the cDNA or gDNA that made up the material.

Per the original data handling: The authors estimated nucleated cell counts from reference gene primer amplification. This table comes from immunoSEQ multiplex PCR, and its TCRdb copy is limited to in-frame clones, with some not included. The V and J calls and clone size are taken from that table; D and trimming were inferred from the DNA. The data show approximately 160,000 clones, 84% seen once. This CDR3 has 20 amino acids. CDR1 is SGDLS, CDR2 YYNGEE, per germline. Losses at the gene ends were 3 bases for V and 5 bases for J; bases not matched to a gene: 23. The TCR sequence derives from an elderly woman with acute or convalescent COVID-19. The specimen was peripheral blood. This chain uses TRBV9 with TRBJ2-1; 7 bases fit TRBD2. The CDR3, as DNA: TGTGCCAGCAGCGCATCAGGGAGGGGTACGTCGAGCGGGAAGCACAATGAGCAGTTCTTC. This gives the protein CASSASGRGTSSGKHNEQFF.